This TCR beta chain is drawn from a study of blood T cell repertoires in COVID-19. Study in general: PBMCs, B-cell-depleted T cells, or T cells were the source of the cDNA or gDNA that made up the material.

The data were produced by immunoSEQ multiplex PCR, yet TCRdb's version contains in-frame clones alone and is incomplete. The data show under 200,000 clones, roughly 84% seen once. Germline V gene data show CDR1 as SGHTA and CDR2 as FQGTGA. V lost 5 bases to trimming and J lost 3 bases; unmatched junction nucleotides: 4. The CDR3 length is 15 residues. The chain uses TRBV7-3 and TRBJ2-2, with TRBD1 identical over 9 bases. This clonotype originated in a woman aged 70-85 years with COVID-19, enrolled during active disease. Sequencing input: peripheral blood. The chain's CDR3 is CASSNRGQDTGELFF. Written as DNA, the CDR3 is TGTGCCAGCAGCAACAGGGGGCAGGACACCGGGGAGCTGTTTTTT.